Shown below are 31 T cell receptor beta chains from a single sample sequenced in a study of technical replicates of blood from a few donors. Only in-frame clones appear in the TCRdb table, and some are missing; sequencing was by immunoSEQ multiplex PCR. The sample yields 85,000 to 100,000 clones, approximately 93% seen once. Material for sequencing was T cells isolated from PBMCs. These receptors originate from a human donor in good health.

This clone has more than one count but fewer than ten. This sequence joins TRBV19 and TRBJ1-2; D perhaps matches TRBD1 (6 bases). Germline-derived CDR1 and CDR2 are LNHDA and SQIVND (reference sequence). This CDR3 has 15 amino acids. V was clipped by 6 bases and J by 7 bases, with 21 bases between them. The CDR3 sequence is CASRSNYGTRSGYTF. The CDR3 DNA is TGTGCCAGTAGGTCTAACTACGGGACAAGATCTGGCTACACCTTC.

The chain is built from TRBV6-1 and TRBJ2-2; D is undetermined. Germline CDR1 is MNHNS and CDR2 is SASEGT. V was pared by 2 bases and J by 5 bases, with 12 bases between. CDR3 size: 15 residues. CDR3 bases: TGTGCCAGCAGTGAATTGAGGTTGTCAACCGGGGAGCTGTTTTTT. Its protein is CASSELRLSTGELFF.

The chain has TRBV10-3 and TRBJ1-2, with TRBD1 identical over 7 bases. Germline-derived CDR1 and CDR2 are ENHRY and SYGVKD. The J segment lost 0 bases and the V segment lost 2 bases, leaving 0 bases of the junction unmatched. The CDR3 is made up of 14 amino acids. CDR3 loop: CAISETGANYGYTF. In DNA form, the CDR3 reads TGTGCCATCAGTGAGACAGGGGCTAACTATGGCTACACCTTC.

CDR3 coding DNA: TGCGCCAGCAGCTCTCCGGGACTAGCGGGAATCGAGCAGTACTTC. Protein product: CASSSPGLAGIEQYF. This chain uses TRBV5-1 with TRBJ2-7; the match to TRBD2 covers 13 bases. Losses at the gene ends were 3 bases for V and 6 bases for J; bases not matched to a gene: 6. This CDR3 has 15 residues. Germline V CDR1 and CDR2: SGHRS, YFSETQ.

The chain couples TRBV7-2 to TRBJ2-3, with D possibly TRBD2 on 5 matching bases. Germline CDR1 is SGHTA and CDR2 is FQGNSA. V lost 4 bases to trimming and J lost 4 bases, with 15 bases between them. There are 15 residues in the CDR3. The CDR3 DNA reads as TGTGCCAGCAGCTCTGGACTTCACCGGGCAGATACGCAGTATTTT. Translated, it gives CASSSGLHRADTQYF.

The gene calls are TRBV7-2 and TRBJ2-7, with TRBD1 matching 7 bases. CDR3 length: 18 amino acids. Trimming cost V 1 base and J 3 bases; bases outside gene matches: 15. Germline V CDR1 and CDR2: SGHTA, FQGNSA. CDR3 sequence: CASSLEFIRDREDYEQYF. In DNA form, the CDR3 reads TGTGCCAGCAGCTTAGAATTTATTCGGGACAGAGAAGACTACGAGCAGTACTTC.

V is TRBV7-9 and J is TRBJ2-5; 7 nucleotides align to TRBD1. The V gene's germline CDR1 is SEHNR and CDR2 FQNEAQ (reference sequence). The CDR3 is 16 amino acids. Trimming at V came to 1 base and at J to 5 bases, leaving 10 bases not matched to a gene. The CDR3: CASSLGRGYVLETQYF. DNA of the CDR3: TGTGCCAGCAGCTTAGGCAGGGGGTATGTGTTGGAGACCCAGTACTTC.

The chain has TRBV19 and TRBJ1-1; 8 positions match TRBD1. This CDR3 has 15 residues. Trimming cost V 6 bases and J 4 bases; bases outside gene matches: 10. The germline CDR1 and CDR2 sequences are LNHDA and SQIVND (reference sequence). The CDR3 protein is CASSSQGAGVTEAFF. The CDR3 nucleotides are TGTGCCAGTAGCTCCCAGGGGGCCGGCGTCACTGAAGCTTTCTTT.

The V call is TRBV4-1, the J call TRBJ2-1, with TRBD2 identical over 7 bases. The junction had 18 bases not matched to a gene; V was cut back by 2 bases and J by 8 bases. CDR1 is MGHRA and CDR2 is YSYEKL in the germline V gene. The CDR3 is 18 amino acids. CDR3 protein: CASSQPKLGSGFTDEQFF. In DNA, the CDR3 is TGCGCCAGCAGCCAACCCAAACTGGGTAGCGGGTTTACTGATGAGCAGTTCTTC.

The CDR3 loop reads CASSDPRVSETQYF. DNA of the CDR3: TGTGCCAGCAGTGACCCCCGGGTATCAGAGACCCAGTACTTC. V and J are TRBV2 and TRBJ2-5; D not certain. Deletions cut 3 bases from V and 4 bases from J, with 12 bases between. This CDR3 contains 14 residues. The germline gives CDR1 SNHLY, CDR2 FYNNEI.

Written as DNA, the CDR3 is TGTGCCTGGAGTGCGGATGAAAAACTGTTTTTT. Its protein is CAWSADEKLFF. The V call is TRBV30, the J call TRBJ1-4; D unclear. The germline V gene has CDR1 GTSNPN and CDR2 SVGIG (reference sequence). The CDR3 sequence is 11 residues long. Trimming took 1 base from V and 6 from J, leaving 3 bases between them.

The chain has TRBV28 and TRBJ2-1, with TRBD2 matching over 11 bases. The CDR3 is made up of 12 amino acids. Per the germline V gene, CDR1 is MDHEN and CDR2 is SYDVKM. The V gene end was trimmed by 4 bases and the J gene end by 14 bases; junction bases not matched to a gene: 4. CDR3 protein: CASSSGLADEFF. CDR3 nucleotide sequence: TGTGCCAGCAGTTCGGGACTAGCGGACGAGTTCTTC. Drawing the rest from reference TRBV28 and TRBJ2-1, the complete variable domain is DVKVTQSSRYLVKRTGEKVFLECVQDMDHENMFWYRQDPGLGLRLIYFSYDVKMKEKGDIPEGYSVSREKKERFSLILESASTNQTSMYLCASSSGLADEFFGPGTRLTVL.

The rearrangement uses TRBV10-2 and TRBJ2-2; D possibly corresponds to TRBD1 (6 bases). Germline V gene lookup returns CDR1 WSHSY and CDR2 SAAADI. The length of the CDR3 is 12 residues. V shed 6 bases and J shed 4 bases, with 6 bases lying between them. The CDR3 here is CASRDSTGELFF. CDR3 DNA sequence: TGCGCCAGCAGGGACAGCACCGGGGAGCTGTTTTTT.

V gene TRBV27 combines with J gene TRBJ2-1; D remains unclear. V was trimmed by 2 bases and J by 9 bases, leaving 14 bases between them. From germline, CDR1 is MNHEY and CDR2 SMNVEV (reference sequence). The CDR3 length is 14 residues. Written as DNA, the CDR3 is TGTGCCAGCAGTTTAGCTGCGCCGCCGGGTGAGCAGTTCTTC. The encoded protein is CASSLAAPPGEQFF.

The V gene is TRBV7-8, the J gene TRBJ2-3; TRBD1 aligns across 7 bases. Germline V gene data show CDR1 as SGHVS and CDR2 as FQNEAQ. The CDR3 has 15 amino acids. V lost 4 bases, J lost 0 bases, and 4 bases stayed unmatched. CDR3 region: CASSSDRASTDTQYF. In DNA form, the CDR3 reads TGTGCCAGCAGCTCAGACAGGGCTAGCACAGATACGCAGTATTTT.

The V gene is TRBV10-3, the J gene TRBJ1-2; 7 nucleotides line up with TRBD1. Per the germline V gene, CDR1 is ENHRY and CDR2 is SYGVKD. Trimming at V came to 9 bases and at J to 7 bases, leaving 8 bases not matched to a gene. This CDR3 contains 12 residues. The CDR3 reads CAITGTVGGYTF. CDR3 DNA: TGTGCCATTACTGGGACAGTCGGTGGCTACACCTTC.

V is TRBV5-4 and J is TRBJ1-4; D gene unclear. This CDR3 has 13 residues. V was trimmed by 4 bases and J by 7 bases, leaving 11 bases between them. Germline V gives CDR1 SGHNT, CDR2 YYREEE (reference sequence). For the CDR3, the DNA is TGTGCCAGCAGCCCGGGTCGGGGTGAAAAACTGTTTTTT. It translates to CASSPGRGEKLFF. Complete variable domain (other parts from reference TRBV5-4 and TRBJ1-4): ETGVTQSPTHLIKTRGQQVTLRCSSQSGHNTVSWYQQALGQGPQFIFQYYREEENGRGNFPPRFSGLQFPNYSSELNVNALELDDSALYLCASSPGRGEKLFFGSGTQLSVL.

The chain combines TRBV7-9 with TRBJ1-6; no clear D gene. Trimming took off 10 bases at V and 1 base at J, with 8 bases between the two ends. This CDR3 has 13 amino acids. The germline CDR1 and CDR2 sequences are SEHNR and FQNEAQ (reference sequence). CDR3 nucleotide sequence: TGTGCCACCTCCCCTTCCTATAATTCACCCCTCCACTTT. Amino acid sequence: CATSPSYNSPLHF.

This rearrangement joins TRBV21-1 to TRBJ1-3. TRBV21-1 is recorded as a pseudogene. The CDR3 consists of 20 residues. CDR3 sequence (DNA): TGTGCCAGCAGCCGCGGGCGAGGGCCTCTCTGGCCCCCGGCTGGAAACACCATATATTTT. It is translated as CASSRGRGPLWPPAGNTIYF.

The V and J genes are TRBV5-6 and TRBJ1-1; no firm D call. Germline V gene sequence: CDR1 SGHDT, CDR2 YYEEEE. This CDR3 spans 13 amino acids. Trimming stripped 4 bases from V and 4 bases from J, with 11 bases between. CDR3 DNA: TGTGCCAGCAGCCTGGACCAGGCCACTGAAGCTTTCTTT. It codes for CASSLDQATEAFF.

The chain combines TRBV2 with TRBJ2-5; the D gene is possibly TRBD1 (6 bases). Trimming took 7 bases from V and 2 from J, leaving 14 bases between them. The CDR3 sequence is 14 residues long. From germline, CDR1 is SNHLY and CDR2 FYNNEI. As DNA, the CDR3 is TGTGCCAGCATACCCGAAGGACAGCAAGAGACCCAGTACTTC. As protein: CASIPEGQQETQYF.

This clone was observed a single time. This chain uses TRBV5-1 with TRBJ2-1; 13 bases fit TRBD2. The CDR3 is 17 amino acids. The trim removed 0 bases at V and 8 bases at J, leaving 8 bases unmatched. The germline V gene encodes CDR1 SGHRS and CDR2 YFSETQ. CDR3 bases: TGCGCCAGCAGCTTGGCGACGAGGACTAGCGGGAGCGATGAGCAGTTCTTC. Protein product: CASSLATRTSGSDEQFF.

V and J are TRBV28 and TRBJ2-2; 7 nucleotides align to TRBD2. V was clipped by 5 bases and J by 6 bases; unmatched bases: 9. Per germline, CDR1 MDHEN and CDR2 SYDVKM. This CDR3 has 15 residues. The CDR3 DNA sequence: TGTGCCAGCAGTCAAATTGGGAGGGTGGCCGGGGAGCTGTTTTTT. It codes for CASSQIGRVAGELFF.

This chain links TRBV28 with TRBJ1-5, with no clear D. This CDR3 has 14 amino acids. The V end was cut by 2 bases, the J end by 5 bases, with 10 bases between. The germline V gene encodes CDR1 MDHEN and CDR2 SYDVKM. CDR3 sequence: CASSLGQIHQPQHF. CDR3 in DNA: TGTGCCAGCAGTTTAGGGCAGATCCATCAGCCCCAGCATTTT.

V usage is TRBV19 and J usage is TRBJ2-7, with 11 bases matching TRBD2. Trimming cost V 5 bases and J 0 bases; bases outside gene matches: 3. The CDR3 has 15 amino acids. Germline CDR1 and CDR2: LNHDA and SQIVND (reference sequence). Here the CDR3 reads CASSFGTSGSYEQYF. For the CDR3, the DNA is TGTGCCAGTAGTTTCGGGACTAGCGGCTCCTACGAGCAGTACTTC.

This rearrangement joins TRBV7-9 to TRBJ1-1; TRBD1 is a possible D gene (6 bases). Per the germline V gene, CDR1 is SEHNR and CDR2 is FQNEAQ (reference sequence). This CDR3 spans 15 amino acids. Between the trimmed V and J ends, which lost 3 bases and 4 bases, there was a span of 15 bases. This CDR3 reads CASSFGGLSTTEAFF. The CDR3 region has the DNA TGTGCCAGCAGCTTTGGGGGCTTGTCTACCACTGAAGCTTTCTTT.

J is TRBJ2-3 and V is TRBV6-1; TRBD2 aligns across 9 bases. CDR1 is MNHNS and CDR2 is SASEGT in the germline V gene. The CDR3 has 16 amino acids. J was trimmed by 4 bases and V by 0 bases; bases with no gene match: 5. The CDR3 protein is CASSEASGGRADTQYF. The CDR3 nucleotides read TGTGCCAGCAGTGAAGCTAGCGGGGGTAGGGCAGATACGCAGTATTTT.

The J gene is TRBJ2-1, the V gene TRBV7-6; D unresolved. V lost 5 bases, J lost 9 bases, and 8 bases lay in between. CDR1 SGHVS and CDR2 FNYEAQ come from the germline V gene. This CDR3 comprises 11 residues. CDR3 residues: CASSRKLEQFF. DNA for the CDR3: TGTGCCAGCAGCCGCAAGCTTGAGCAGTTCTTC.

J is TRBJ2-1 and V is TRBV6-5, with D possibly being TRBD2 (6 bases). This CDR3 contains 15 residues. Trimming removed 2 bases at V and 5 bases at J, with 13 bases between. The V gene's germline CDR1 is MNHEY and CDR2 SVGAGI. The CDR3 region has the DNA TGTGCCAGCAGTTACCAGGGACTGGCAAACAATGAGCAGTTCTTC. Protein: CASSYQGLANNEQFF.

In this sample, this clone turned up a few times. The chain employs TRBV7-9 and TRBJ2-2; no clear D. Germline CDR1 reads SEHNR; CDR2 reads FQNEAQ (reference sequence). The CDR3 is 19 residues long. The V gene lost 0 bases and the J gene lost 0 bases, with 17 bases spanning the gap. The CDR3 nucleotides read TGTGCCAGCAGCTTAGCGTGGTTAGCTCCCGATTCGAACACCGGGGAGCTGTTTTTT. The encoded protein is CASSLAWLAPDSNTGELFF.

The CDR3 DNA reads as TGTGCCAGCAGCTTAGGGGTAGCGGGGGTTTCAGACAATGAGCAGTTCTTC. Its protein product is CASSLGVAGVSDNEQFF. The genes are TRBV7-9 and TRBJ2-1; TRBD2 agrees at 9 bases. Germline trimming cut 1 base from V and 5 bases from J; bases unmatched to any gene: 9. The CDR3 contains 17 residues. Germline V gives CDR1 SEHNR, CDR2 FQNEAQ (reference sequence).